The 10 T cell receptor beta chains listed next were all sequenced from one sample in a study of blood T cell repertoires in COVID-19. The data were produced by immunoSEQ multiplex PCR, yet TCRdb's version contains in-frame clones alone and is incomplete. Among some 490,000 clones listed, 80% to 90% were seen once. The specimen was peripheral blood. The source is a human donor in a cohort sampled during active COVID-19.

The chain is built from TRBV9 and TRBJ2-3; maybe TRBD2 (6 bases). The V gene's germline CDR1 is SGDLS and CDR2 YYNGEE. Trimming took off 7 bases at V and 3 bases at J, with 21 bases between the two ends. The CDR3 covers 16 residues. This chain's CDR3 is CASSQRRGEETDTQYF. DNA of the CDR3: TGTGCCAGCTCTCAGAGGCGGGGAGAAGAGACAGATACGCAGTATTTT. The full variable domain, its missing parts supplied by reference TRBV9 and TRBJ2-3, is DSGVTQTPKHLITATGQRVTLRCSPRSGDLSVYWYQQSLDQGLQFLIQYYNGEERAKGNILERFSAQQFPDLHSELNLSSLELGDSALYFCASSQRRGEETDTQYFGPGTRLTVL.

V is TRBV2 and J is TRBJ2-3; TRBD1 matches 7 bases. The CDR3 runs 17 residues. Germline CDR1 is SNHLY and CDR2 is FYNNEI. The trim removed 2 bases at V and 3 bases at J, leaving 11 bases unmatched. This chain's CDR3 is CASSEIGRARGTDTQYF. The CDR3 DNA follows: TGTGCCAGCAGTGAAATCGGGCGGGCCAGGGGGACAGATACGCAGTATTTT.

The chain recombines TRBV11-3 with TRBJ2-3; D is ambiguous. Trimming shortened V by 0 bases and J by 8 bases, and 9 bases separated the two germline ends. Per germline, CDR1 SGHNT and CDR2 YENEEA. The CDR3 has 13 amino acids. The CDR3 DNA sequence: TGTGCCAGCAGCTTAGATCCCGAGGCTACGCAGTATTTT. It translates to CASSLDPEATQYF.

This chain uses TRBV3-1 (or the pseudogene TRBV3-2) with TRBJ2-2; D unclear. Looked up from germline, CDR1 is LGHDT and CDR2 is YNNKEL (reference sequence). The CDR3 totals 14 residues. The V end was cut by 1 base, the J end by 6 bases, with 9 bases between. CDR3 sequence reads: CASSQVSVAGELFF. For the CDR3, the DNA is TGTGCCAGCAGCCAAGTATCAGTCGCCGGGGAGCTGTTTTTT.

To note about this clone: The sample has other DNA sequences that encode this CDR3 too. This sequence joins TRBV7-2 and TRBJ1-2; D is unclear. This CDR3 spans 14 amino acids. V lost 1 base to trimming and J lost 1 base, with 7 bases between them. From germline, CDR1 is SGHTA and CDR2 FQGNSA. CDR3 region: CASSLDGSNYGYTF. In nucleotides, the CDR3 is TGTGCCAGCAGCTTAGATGGCAGTAACTATGGCTACACCTTC.

The V gene is TRBV9, the J gene TRBJ2-1; 13 bases are a match to TRBD2. The germline V gene has CDR1 SGDLS and CDR2 YYNGEE. The CDR3 extends over 16 amino acids. Unmatched junction bases numbered 11, after V lost 4 bases and J lost 10 bases. CDR3 sequence: CASSQTGTSGKGEQFF. CDR3 coding DNA: TGTGCCAGCAGCCAGACAGGGACTAGCGGGAAGGGGGAGCAGTTCTTC.

This clone appeared a few times. The V and J genes are TRBV27 and TRBJ1-5; no definite D call. This CDR3 has 13 residues. Germline lookup yields CDR1 MNHEY and CDR2 SMNVEV (reference sequence). Trimming removed 3 bases from V and 9 bases from J, with 12 bases in between. For the CDR3, the DNA is TGTGCCAGCAGTTTTAGTCTCACGGGGCCCCAGCATTTT. It encodes CASSFSLTGPQHF.

The rearrangement joins TRBV30 to TRBJ2-7, with TRBD1 identical over 9 bases. Germline V gives CDR1 GTSNPN, CDR2 SVGIG (reference sequence). The CDR3 length is 13 residues. J was trimmed by 3 bases and V by 7 bases; bases with no gene match: 7. CDR3 in DNA: TGTGCCTCCGATGAGGACAGGGGCTACGAGCAGTACTTC. It codes for CASDEDRGYEQYF.

CDR3 sequence reads: CASRSGWEWTYEQYF. The CDR3 nucleotides are TGTGCCAGCAGGTCTGGGTGGGAGTGGACCTACGAGCAGTACTTC. V usage is TRBV7-2 and J usage is TRBJ2-7; tentatively, D is TRBD2 (5 bases). The germline CDR1 and CDR2 sequences are SGHTA and FQGNSA. V shed 6 bases and J shed 2 bases, with 17 bases lying between them. The CDR3 consists of 15 residues.

CDR3 protein: CAISDHRNTDTQYF. The DNA for the CDR3 is TGTGCCATCAGTGACCACAGGAACACAGATACGCAGTATTTT. The rearrangement joins TRBV10-3 to TRBJ2-3; tentatively, D is TRBD1 (5 bases). Trimming removed 3 bases from V and 2 bases from J, with 9 bases in between. This CDR3 has 14 residues. Germline loops: CDR1 ENHRY, CDR2 SYGVKD.